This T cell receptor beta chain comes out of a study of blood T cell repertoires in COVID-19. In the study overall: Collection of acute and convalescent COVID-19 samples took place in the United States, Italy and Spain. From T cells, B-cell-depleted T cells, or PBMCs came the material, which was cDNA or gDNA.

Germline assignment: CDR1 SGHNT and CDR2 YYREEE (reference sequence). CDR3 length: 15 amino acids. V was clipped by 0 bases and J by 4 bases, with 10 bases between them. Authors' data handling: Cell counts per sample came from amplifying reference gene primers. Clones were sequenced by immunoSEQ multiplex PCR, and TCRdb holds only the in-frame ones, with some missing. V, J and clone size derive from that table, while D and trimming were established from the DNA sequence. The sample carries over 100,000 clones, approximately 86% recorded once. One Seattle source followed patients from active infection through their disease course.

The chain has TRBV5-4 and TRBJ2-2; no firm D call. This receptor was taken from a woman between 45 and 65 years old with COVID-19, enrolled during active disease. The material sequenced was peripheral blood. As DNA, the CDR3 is TGTGCCAGCAGCTTGGGCCTAGGAATCACCGGGGAGCTGTTTTTT. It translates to CASSLGLGITGELFF.